This T cell receptor beta chain was retrieved from a study of cytomegalovirus exposure and HLA in healthy donors. A multiplex PCR was run with 60 Vbeta primers and 13 Jbeta primers. Using immunoSEQ multiplex PCR, the repertoire was profiled, and TCRdb retains in-frame clones only, with some absent. The sample carries under 150,000 clones, approximately 80% recorded once. Worth noting for this clone: The antigen remains unidentified.

Study conclusions and caveats: In a later analysis, at a false discovery rate of 0.05, 17,000 or so TCR beta sequences matched HLA alleles.

The CDR3 length is 14 residues. Germline CDR1 and CDR2: SGHVS and FNYEAQ. V shed 1 base and J shed 5 bases, with 11 bases lying between them. The TCR originated in a woman in her fifties or sixties in good health and CMV-seronegative. The rearrangement joins TRBV7-6 to TRBJ1-1; D possibly corresponds to TRBD1 (5 bases). What was sequenced was PBMCs. This chain's CDR3 is CASSLGQGTTEAFF. CDR3 DNA sequence: TGTGCCAGCAGCTTAGGGCAGGGTACAACTGAAGCTTTCTTT.